These T cell receptor beta chains were read from a single sample in a study of STAT3 mutations in large granular lymphocyte leukemia. Data came from immunoSEQ multiplex PCR; TCRdb stores just in-frame clones and leaves some out. The sample carries roughly 5,400 clones, roughly 94% recorded once. The material sequenced was peripheral blood mononuclear cells. These receptors all stem from a man between 60 and 75 years old with T-cell large granular lymphocyte leukemia. Some clones in this sample may be carry-over from other donors' samples. Each CDR3 is given with its conserved first and last residue. D genes are given only for firm matches. The size entry is marked missing in some rows and otherwise reads once, few, many or a size class.

size: NA; D: NA; V: TRBV6-1; J: TRBJ1-5; DNA: TGTGCCAGCAAGCTTACAGGGTTGGACAATCAGCCCCAGCATTTT; CDR3: CASKLTGLDNQPQHF
size: NA; D: TRBD1; V: TRBV5-1; J: TRBJ2-3; DNA: TGCGCCAGCAGCTCGACAGGGCTTAGCACAGATACGCAGTATTTT; CDR3: CASSSTGLSTDTQYF
size: NA; D: NA; V: TRBV7-9; J: TRBJ2-1; DNA: TGTGCCAGCAGCTTCGGGCTGGAGGGACAGAGTGAGCAGTTCTTC; CDR3: CASSFGLEGQSEQFF
size: NA; D: TRBD2; V: TRBV27; J: TRBJ2-7; DNA: TGTGCCAGCAGTGAGACTAGCGGCACCTACGAGCAGTACTTC; CDR3: CASSETSGTYEQYF
size: NA; D: NA; V: TRBV18; J: TRBJ2-7; DNA: TGTGCCAGCTCACGGGACCGAGTGACCTACGAGCAGTACTTC; CDR3: CASSRDRVTYEQYF
size: NA; D: NA; V: TRBV30; J: TRBJ2-7; DNA: TGTGCCTGGAGCCAGGGGTACGACGAGCAGTACTTC; CDR3: CAWSQGYDEQYF
size: NA; D: NA; V: TRBV29-1; J: TRBJ2-5; DNA: TGCAGCGTCGAAGGGGCGGGATTCAACCAGGAGACCCAGTACTTC; CDR3: CSVEGAGFNQETQYF
size: NA; D: NA; V: TRBV5-8; J: TRBJ2-5; DNA: TGTGCCAGCAGCTTGGGGGGATTTAGCCAAGAGACCCAGTACTTC; CDR3: CASSLGGFSQETQYF
size: NA; D: NA; V: TRBV5-1; J: TRBJ2-1; DNA: TGCGCCAGCAGCTTGTATGGATACAATGAGCAGTTCTTC; CDR3: CASSLYGYNEQFF
size: NA; D: NA; V: TRBV19; J: TRBJ2-2; DNA: TGTGCCAGTGTCAGGGAGAGCTCCGGGGAGCTGTTTTTT; CDR3: CASVRESSGELFF
size: NA; D: TRBD1; V: TRBV7-2; J: TRBJ1-1; DNA: TGTGCCAGCAGCTCCAGGGGGGGGCAGGGTGAAGCTTTCTTT; CDR3: CASSSRGGQGEAFF
size: NA; D: NA; V: TRBV30; J: TRBJ2-5; DNA: TGTGCCTTAGATCCCGGGGACGGCCGCGGGGAGACCCAGTACTTC; CDR3: CALDPGDGRGETQYF
size: NA; D: NA; V: TRBV29-1; J: TRBJ2-1; DNA: TGCAGCGTTGGAGAGAGAGGAGGCTACAATGAGCAGTTCTTC; CDR3: CSVGERGGYNEQFF
size: NA; D: TRBD2; V: TRBV5-1; J: TRBJ2-7; DNA: TGCGCCAGCAGCTTGGGTGGACTAGCGTCATACGAGCAGTACTTC; CDR3: CASSLGGLASYEQYF
size: NA; D: NA; V: TRBV7-9; J: TRBJ1-3; DNA: TGTGCCAGCACCTTGGAAAGGTACTCTGGAAACACCATATATTTT; CDR3: CASTLERYSGNTIYF
size: NA; D: NA; V: TRBV4-3; J: TRBJ2-7; DNA: TGCGCCAGCAGCCCAAGGGGAGGAAGGGGGGCCTACGAGCAGTACTTC; CDR3: CASSPRGGRGAYEQYF
size: NA; D: NA; V: TRBV29-1; J: TRBJ2-1; DNA: TGCAGCGTTGTACAGTGGCACAATGAGCAGTTCTTC; CDR3: CSVVQWHNEQFF
size: NA; D: NA; V: TRBV4-1; J: TRBJ2-5; DNA: TGCGCCAGCAGCCAAAGCCAGTCGGGGTGGGGAGAGACCCAGTACTTC; CDR3: CASSQSQSGWGETQYF
size: NA; D: TRBD2; V: TRBV25-1; J: TRBJ2-1; DNA: TGTGCCAGCAGTCTAGCGGGAGTCTTCAATGAGCAGTTCTTC; CDR3: CASSLAGVFNEQFF
size: NA; D: TRBD2; V: TRBV28; J: TRBJ2-7; DNA: TGTGCCAGCAGGGTCGGCGGGAGCGAATACGAGCAGTACTTC; CDR3: CASRVGGSEYEQYF
size: NA; D: NA; V: TRBV5-1; J: TRBJ2-1; DNA: TGCGCCAGCAGCTTTGGGGAAACTGTTAACAATGAGCAGTTCTTC; CDR3: CASSFGETVNNEQFF
size: NA; D: TRBD2; V: TRBV19; J: TRBJ2-2; DNA: TGTGCCAGTAGTATAGTACTAGCGGGCCCCTCCAGGGAGCTGTTTTTT; CDR3: CASSIVLAGPSRELFF
size: NA; D: NA; V: TRBV5-1; J: TRBJ2-7; DNA: TGCGCCAGCAGCTTGCAGGGGAGCTCCTACGAGCAGTACTTC; CDR3: CASSLQGSSYEQYF
size: NA; D: TRBD1; V: TRBV2; J: TRBJ1-2; DNA: TGTGCCAGCAGGGAGGGACAGGGGGAGATTGCATATGGCTACACCTTC; CDR3: CASREGQGEIAYGYTF
size: NA; D: TRBD1; V: TRBV4-3; J: TRBJ2-6; DNA: TGCGCCAGCAGCCAAGGGCCGGGACAGGGGGCGTCTGGGGCCAACGTCCTGACTTTC; CDR3: CASSQGPGQGASGANVLTF
size: NA; D: TRBD1; V: TRBV27; J: TRBJ1-2; DNA: TGTGCCAGCACCGAGACAGGGGATAGCTATGGCTACACCTTC; CDR3: CASTETGDSYGYTF
size: NA; D: NA; V: TRBV30; J: TRBJ1-3; DNA: TGTGCCTGGACGGCAGGGTTTGGAAACACCATATATTTT; CDR3: CAWTAGFGNTIYF
size: NA; D: NA; V: TRBV10-3; J: TRBJ2-7; DNA: TGTGCCATCAGTGAGTCGCTAACCGGGGAGTCTTCCTACGAGCAGTACTTC; CDR3: CAISESLTGESSYEQYF
size: NA; D: NA; V: TRBV5-1; J: TRBJ2-5; DNA: TGCGCCAGCAGCTTGGTGCGCGGACCTGGAGAAGAGACCCAGTACTTC; CDR3: CASSLVRGPGEETQYF
size: NA; D: TRBD1; V: TRBV11-3; J: TRBJ2-2; DNA: TGTGCCAGCAGCCCTCGGACAGGGCCGAACACCGGGGAGCTGTTTTTT; CDR3: CASSPRTGPNTGELFF
size: NA; D: TRBD1; V: TRBV6-6; J: TRBJ2-6; DNA: TGTGCCAGCAGTTACTCGAATCCGAGGGACAGTTGGGTCCTGACTTTC; CDR3: CASSYSNPRDSWVLTF
size: NA; D: NA; V: TRBV7-9; J: TRBJ2-7; DNA: TGTGCCAGCAGCTTATCCGAAATCCCCTACGAGCAGTACTTC; CDR3: CASSLSEIPYEQYF
size: NA; D: NA; V: TRBV30; J: TRBJ2-7; DNA: TGTGCCTGGAATAAGCGGACATTCTCCTACGAGCAGTACTTC; CDR3: CAWNKRTFSYEQYF
size: once; D: NA; V: TRBV29-1; J: TRBJ2-3; DNA: TGCAGCGTCATTAGGATCGGGGGCCCAGATACGCAGTATTTT; CDR3: CSVIRIGGPDTQYF
size: once; D: NA; V: TRBV5-1; J: TRBJ1-1; DNA: TGCGCCAGCAGCTTGCGTCAAGAGAACACTGAAGCTTTCTTT; CDR3: CASSLRQENTEAFF
size: NA; D: TRBD2; V: TRBV18; J: TRBJ2-1; DNA: TGTGCCAGCTCACCAAGCGGGGAGCAGGGCCGCTACAATGAGCAGTTCTTC; CDR3: CASSPSGEQGRYNEQFF
size: NA; D: NA; V: TRBV18; J: TRBJ1-1; DNA: TGTGCCAGCTCACCTGGGGCGGGCGGCACTGAAGCTTTCTTT; CDR3: CASSPGAGGTEAFF
size: NA; D: NA; V: TRBV19; J: TRBJ2-3; DNA: TGTGCCAGTAGCCGAGTAGGAGCAGGATTCACAGATACGCAGTATTTT; CDR3: CASSRVGAGFTDTQYF
size: NA; D: NA; V: TRBV30; J: TRBJ2-1; DNA: TGTGCCTGGAGGATAGGGGGGAGTGGGAACAATGAGCAGTTCTTC; CDR3: CAWRIGGSGNNEQFF
size: NA; D: NA; V: TRBV7-9; J: TRBJ2-7; DNA: TGTGCCAGCAGCTTACTTGAGGGACCCTACGAGCAGTACTTC; CDR3: CASSLLEGPYEQYF
size: NA; D: NA; V: TRBV5-4; J: TRBJ2-3; DNA: TGTGCCAGCAGCGCGGCAGATACGCAGTATTTT; CDR3: CASSAADTQYF